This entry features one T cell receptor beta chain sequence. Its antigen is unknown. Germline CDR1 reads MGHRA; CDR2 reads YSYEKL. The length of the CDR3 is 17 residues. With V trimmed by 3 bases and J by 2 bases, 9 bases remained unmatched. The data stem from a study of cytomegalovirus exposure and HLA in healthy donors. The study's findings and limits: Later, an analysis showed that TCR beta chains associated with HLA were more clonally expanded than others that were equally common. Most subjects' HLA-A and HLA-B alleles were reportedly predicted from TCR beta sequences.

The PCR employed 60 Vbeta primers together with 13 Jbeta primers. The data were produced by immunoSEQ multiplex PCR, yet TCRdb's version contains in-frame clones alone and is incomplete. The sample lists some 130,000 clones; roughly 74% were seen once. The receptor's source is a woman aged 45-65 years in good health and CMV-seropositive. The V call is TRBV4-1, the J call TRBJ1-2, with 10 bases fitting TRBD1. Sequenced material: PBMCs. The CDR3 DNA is TGCGCCAGCAGCCATATACTCCGGGACAGGGGAAACTATGGCTACACCTTC. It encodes CASSHILRDRGNYGYTF.